These 28 T cell receptor beta chains originate from one sample sequenced in a study of T cell repertoires in cytomegalovirus infection. TCRdb reprocessed the reads with MiXCR, giving one entry per CDR3 protein. The profile shows 170,000 or so distinct CDR3 sequences, approximately 14% of them singletons. The sample taken for sequencing was PBMCs. The receptor source for this set is a human donor in good health (CMV status not recorded). Some clones in this sample may be carry-over from other donors' samples.

The chain combines TRBV11-1 with TRBJ2-1, with TRBD2 matching 9 bases. Germline trimming cut 1 base from V and 7 bases from J; bases unmatched to any gene: 5. The CDR3 length is 15 residues. Germline lookup yields CDR1 SGHAT and CDR2 FQDESV (reference sequence). The CDR3 DNA reads as TGTGCCAGCAGCTTAGATGTAGCGGGAGTTAATGAGCAGTTCTTC. Its translation is CASSLDVAGVNEQFF.

This clonotype occurred a few times. The chain joins TRBV5-8 to TRBJ2-7, with no clear D. CDR1 is SGHTS, CDR2 YDEGEE, per germline. This CDR3 comprises 13 residues. Trimming took off 6 bases at V and 9 bases at J, with 19 bases between the two ends. CDR3 loop: CASTSHGRSAQYF. The DNA of the CDR3 is TGTGCCAGCACATCCCATGGTCGTAGTGCGCAGTACTTC.

This clonotype has more than one count but fewer than ten. The rearrangement links TRBV19 to TRBJ2-5, with TRBD1 matching 8 bases. The junction had 7 bases not matched to a gene; V was cut back by 4 bases and J by 6 bases. The V gene's germline CDR1 is LNHDA and CDR2 SQIVND (reference sequence). The CDR3 covers 14 residues. The CDR3 nucleotides read TGTGCCAGTAGTAGACAGGGGATCGAGAAGACCCAGTACTTC. Translating gives CASSRQGIEKTQYF.

At least ten counts were recorded for this clonotype. This rearrangement joins TRBV7-2 to TRBJ1-5, with TRBD1 matching 9 bases. The CDR3 covers 14 residues. Germline V gene data show CDR1 as SGHTA and CDR2 as FQGNSA. V shed 5 bases, J shed 6 bases, and the junction held 5 bases outside the gene matches. CDR3 loop: CASSPRTGAQPQHF. In nucleotides, the CDR3 is TGTGCCAGCAGCCCGAGGACAGGGGCTCAGCCCCAGCATTTT.

This sequence joins TRBV7-4 and TRBJ2-7, with 8 bases aligning to TRBD1. This CDR3 has 14 residues. The germline gives CDR1 SGHVT, CDR2 SQSDAQ. V shed 7 bases and J 0 bases; nucleotides not matched to a gene: 5. The CDR3 region is CASNPTGASYEQYF. The CDR3, as DNA: TGTGCCAGCAACCCGACAGGGGCCTCCTACGAGCAGTACTTC.

This clonotype was seen ten or more times. The chain's CDR3 is CASSRGQAVNTEAFF. CDR3 nucleotides: TGTGCCAGCAGCAGAGGACAGGCGGTGAACACTGAAGCTTTCTTT. The chain combines TRBV7-2 with TRBJ1-1; 7 nucleotides agree with TRBD1. The CDR3 totals 15 residues. Germline V gene lookup returns CDR1 SGHTA and CDR2 FQGNSA. V trimming: 5 bases; J trimming: 0 bases; junction bases outside the gene matches: 6.

This clonotype was counted only a few times. The chain combines TRBV28 with TRBJ2-1; TRBD2 matches 8 bases. This CDR3 has 16 amino acids. The V segment lost 8 bases and the J segment 2 bases; nucleotides outside the gene matches: 11. Germline-derived CDR1 and CDR2 are MDHEN and SYDVKM. The CDR3 region has the DNA TGTGCCAGCGGCTCCCCCGGGGGGGGCGCCTACAATGAGCAGTTCTTC. This encodes CASGSPGGGAYNEQFF.

This chain uses TRBV11-2 with TRBJ2-7, with 13 bases matching TRBD2. The CDR3 is 16 amino acids. Germline values: CDR1 SGHAT, CDR2 FQNNGV. With V trimmed by 5 bases and J by 3 bases, 7 bases remained unmatched. CDR3 DNA: TGTGCCAGCAGCCGAGGACTAGCGGGGGTTAACTACGAGCAGTACTTC. Translating it yields CASSRGLAGVNYEQYF.

This clonotype was picked up many times. V and J are TRBV6-2 or TRBV6-3 and TRBJ2-7, with D uncertain. Germline values: CDR1 MNHEY, CDR2 SVGEGT. Trimming took off 5 bases at V and 4 bases at J, with 12 bases between the two ends. The CDR3 contains 13 residues. Here the CDR3 reads CASSTGPAYEQYF. In DNA, the CDR3 is TGTGCCAGCAGTACCGGTCCAGCATACGAGCAGTACTTC.

This clonotype was seen a few times. The V call is TRBV28, the J call TRBJ1-1; 7 positions match TRBD1. V shed 7 bases, J shed 5 bases, and the junction held 10 bases outside the gene matches. Germline V lookup: CDR1 MDHEN, CDR2 SYDVKM. This CDR3 comprises 14 residues. CDR3 amino acids: CASTPGGGDTEAFF. CDR3 DNA: TGTGCCAGCACCCCTGGAGGGGGCGATACTGAAGCTTTCTTT.

This clonotype was picked up a small number of times. The chain links TRBV20-1 to TRBJ2-7, with 9 bases that match TRBD1. The CDR3 contains 14 residues. Germline V gene lookup returns CDR1 DFQATT and CDR2 SNEGSKA (reference sequence). Unmatched junction bases numbered 7, after V lost 0 bases and J lost 7 bases. CDR3 sequence: CSARDRDRVWEQYF. CDR3 sequence (DNA): TGCAGTGCTAGAGATCGGGACAGGGTGTGGGAGCAGTACTTC.

The chain recombines TRBV2 with TRBJ2-2, with a weak D call TRBD1 (5 bases). The germline V gene encodes CDR1 SNHLY and CDR2 FYNNEI. Trimming shortened V by 6 bases and J by 2 bases, and 16 bases separated the two germline ends. This CDR3 is 16 amino acids long. The CDR3 DNA reads TGTGCCAGCAGCCCTCAGGGTAGATCTAACACCGGGGAGCTGTTTTTT. It specifies CASSPQGRSNTGELFF.

This clonotype was detected a few times. This sequence joins TRBV20-1 and TRBJ2-3, with TRBD2 identical over 9 bases. CDR1 and CDR2 (germline): DFQATT, SNEGSKA (reference sequence). With 6 bases clipped from V and 2 bases from J, the junction kept 9 bases outside the gene matches. CDR3 length: 15 amino acids. CDR3 loop: CSASGAGGFTDTQYF. Written as DNA, the CDR3 is TGCAGTGCCTCAGGAGCGGGAGGCTTCACAGATACGCAGTATTTT.

This clonotype was counted at least ten times. The rearrangement links TRBV28 to TRBJ1-2; D remains ambiguous. Between the trimmed V and J ends, which lost 5 bases and 4 bases, there was a span of 11 bases. Looked up from germline, CDR1 is MDHEN and CDR2 is SYDVKM. The CDR3 is 13 amino acids. The CDR3 spells CASSGGSGYGYTF. The DNA for the CDR3 is TGTGCCAGCAGTGGAGGGTCAGGCTATGGCTACACCTTC.

The gene calls are TRBV25-1 and TRBJ1-2; 9 bases are a match to TRBD1. J gave up 7 bases and V 3 bases, and 9 bases lay outside the gene matches. The germline V gene encodes CDR1 MGHDK and CDR2 SYGVNS. CDR3 length: 15 amino acids. CDR3 region: CASSDPGQGGTGYTF. CDR3 nucleotides: TGTGCCAGCAGTGACCCGGGACAGGGTGGTACTGGCTACACCTTC.

This clonotype was counted between two and nine times. This rearrangement joins TRBV7-2 to TRBJ2-5, with 7 positions matching TRBD1. CDR3 length equals 13 residues. Trimming removed 6 bases from V and 2 bases from J; junction bases left unmatched: 3. Germline loops: CDR1 SGHTA, CDR2 FQGNSA. CDR3 bases: TGTGCCAGCAGACAGGGGCGACAAGAGACCCAGTACTTC. It yields the protein CASRQGRQETQYF.

This chain links TRBV20-1 with TRBJ2-3; D ambiguous. Between the trimmed V and J ends, which lost 6 bases and 0 bases, there was a span of 16 bases. This CDR3 comprises 15 residues. Germline values: CDR1 DFQATT, CDR2 SNEGSKA (reference sequence). The CDR3 nucleotides read TGCAGTGCACTTAACACTTTCCTTAGCACAGATACGCAGTATTTT. Residues: CSALNTFLSTDTQYF.

In the case of this clonotype: Given a much more abundant clone one base away, this may be a read error. The genes are TRBV2 and TRBJ1-1, with D maybe TRBD1 (5 bases). Germline CDR1 reads SNHLY; CDR2 reads FYNNEI. V was shortened by 6 bases and J by 1 base, with 6 bases between the two germline ends. The CDR3 covers 12 residues. CDR3 nucleotides: TGTGCCAGCAGCGGGGGGAACACTGAAGCTTTCTTT. This codes for CASSGGNTEAFF.

The chain joins TRBV7-4 to TRBJ2-7; maybe TRBD2 (5 bases). The CDR3 length is 12 residues. The V and J ends lost 1 base and 5 bases respectively, with 6 bases between them. Germline V gives CDR1 SGHVT, CDR2 SQSDAQ. The CDR3 DNA sequence: TGTGCCAGCAGCTTAGGGGGAGACGAGCAGTACTTC. This encodes CASSLGGDEQYF.

This clonotype has a handful of counts. The V gene is TRBV25-1, the J gene TRBJ2-1, with TRBD1 matching over 9 bases. V lost 6 bases, J lost 3 bases, and 6 bases stayed unmatched. The germline CDR1 and CDR2 sequences are MGHDK and SYGVNS. The CDR3 contains 15 residues. CDR3 in DNA: TGTGCCAGCAGGGAAACAGGGGGCGACTACAATGAGCAGTTCTTC. The encoded protein is CASRETGGDYNEQFF.

This clonotype was seen only a few times. The chain is built from TRBV20-1 and TRBJ2-6; D is tentatively TRBD1 or TRBD2 (5 bases each). The germline V gene encodes CDR1 DFQATT and CDR2 SNEGSKA (reference sequence). Trimming pared 6 bases from V and 15 bases from J, leaving 15 bases between. The CDR3 totals 11 residues. CDR3 residues: CSAPGPIDLTF. The DNA for the CDR3 is TGCAGTGCGCCGGGACCGATAGACCTGACTTTC.

This clonotype was observed many times. V is TRBV7-2 and J is TRBJ2-3; D is possibly TRBD1 (5 bases). Trimming removed 7 bases at V and 4 bases at J, with 18 bases between. Germline V CDR1 and CDR2: SGHTA, FQGNSA. The CDR3 is made up of 15 amino acids. The CDR3 coding sequence is TGTGCCAGCACCCGTTCAGGGAACGTAGCAGATACGCAGTATTTT. Its protein product is CASTRSGNVADTQYF.

Ten or more counts support this clonotype. In DNA, the CDR3 is TGTGCCAGCAGCTTAGGGACCAGGGACGATGGCTACACCTTC. Translating gives CASSLGTRDDGYTF. The chain combines TRBV7-9 with TRBJ1-2; perhaps TRBD1 as D (5 bases). Germline CDR1 SEHNR, CDR2 FQNEAQ (reference sequence). Between the trimmed V and J ends, which lost 1 base and 6 bases, there was a span of 12 bases. The CDR3 totals 14 residues.

This chain uses TRBV18 with TRBJ1-1, with a weak D call TRBD1 (5 bases). The CDR3 spans 16 residues. Germline values: CDR1 KGHSH, CDR2 LQKENI. V lost 0 bases, J lost 3 bases, and 14 bases lay in between. The CDR3 bases are TGTGCCAGCTCACCACCGGGGAGGGGATTTGACACTGAAGCTTTCTTT. Residues: CASSPPGRGFDTEAFF.

V gene TRBV15 combines with J gene TRBJ1-1, with D perhaps matching TRBD1 (6 bases). V was shortened by 8 bases and J by 0 bases, with 13 bases between the two germline ends. This CDR3 has 14 residues. Germline CDR1 LNHNV, CDR2 YYDKDF (reference sequence). In nucleotides, the CDR3 is TGTGCCACCGGAGGGGGGAGATTGAACACTGAAGCTTTCTTT. Amino acid sequence: CATGGGRLNTEAFF.

CDR3 protein: CASSLRFPDTQYF. CDR3 sequence (DNA): TGTGCCAGCAGTTTGAGGTTCCCAGATACGCAGTATTTT. The chain uses TRBV28 and TRBJ2-3; no firm D call. Germline CDR1 is MDHEN and CDR2 is SYDVKM. This CDR3 has 13 residues. V was pared by 3 bases and J by 4 bases, with 8 bases between. Full variable domain (rest looked up from reference TRBV28 and TRBJ2-3): DVKVTQSSRYLVKRTGEKVFLECVQDMDHENMFWYRQDPGLGLRLIYFSYDVKMKEKGDIPEGYSVSREKKERFSLILESASTNQTSMYLCASSLRFPDTQYFGPGTRLTVL.

For this clonotype: This may be a read error, as it is one base from a much larger clone. The chain couples TRBV7-3 to TRBJ1-5; D possibly corresponds to TRBD1 (5 bases). The CDR3 contains 15 residues. CDR1 and CDR2 from the germline V gene are SGHTA and FQGTGA. Trimming pared 2 bases from V and 9 bases from J, leaving 17 bases between. As DNA, the CDR3 is TGTGCCAGCAGCTTATTCGGCAGGGTGGATCGGCCCCAGCATTTT. Amino acids: CASSLFGRVDRPQHF. The full variable domain, with the rest looked up from reference TRBV7-3 and TRBJ1-5, is GAGVSQTPSNKVTEKGKYVELRCDPISGHTALYWYRQSLGQGPEFLIYFQGTGAADDSGLPNDRFFAVRPEGSVSTLKIQRTERGDSAVYLCASSLFGRVDRPQHFGDGTRLSIL.

This clonotype occurred a few times. The CDR3 DNA reads as TGTGCCAGCAGCTTAGGGGGAGAAGCGGGAGTCGAGCAGTACTTC. It encodes CASSLGGEAGVEQYF. The J gene is TRBJ2-7, the V gene TRBV7-2; 8 positions agree with TRBD2. The length of the CDR3 is 15 residues. From germline, CDR1 is SGHTA and CDR2 FQGNSA. V lost 1 base to trimming and J lost 6 bases; unmatched junction nucleotides: 8.